The 24 T cell receptor beta chains below were found in one sample sequenced in a study of human thymus T cells. Profiled with immunoSEQ multiplex PCR; TCRdb holds only in-frame clones, not every one. This table has about 50,000 clones, approximately 95% appearing once. Sample: blood. These receptors all come from a girl under three years old with a congenital heart defect but otherwise immunologically healthy.

The rearrangement joins TRBV6-1 to TRBJ1-2; TRBD1 aligns across 7 bases. This CDR3 has 15 amino acids. Trimming cost V 4 bases and J 2 bases; bases outside gene matches: 7. CDR1 and CDR2 from the germline V gene are MNHNS and SASEGT. The CDR3, as DNA: TGTGCCAGCAGTGCACAGGGGTTTTCGAACTATGGCTACACCTTC. Protein sequence: CASSAQGFSNYGYTF.

The V call is TRBV5-8, the J call TRBJ2-7, with no clear D. Trimming pared 3 bases from V and 5 bases from J, leaving 9 bases between. Germline V gene lookup returns CDR1 SGHTS and CDR2 YDEGEE. This CDR3 is built from 12 residues. This chain's CDR3 is CASSSDVHEQYF. The CDR3 nucleotides read TGTGCCAGCAGCTCCGACGTTCACGAGCAGTACTTC.

This sequence joins TRBV5-1 and TRBJ2-5; D is unresolved. V was trimmed by 0 bases and J by 1 base, leaving 13 bases between them. The CDR3 has 16 amino acids. Germline assignment: CDR1 SGHRS and CDR2 YFSETQ. This chain's CDR3 is CASSLGAKSSQETQYF. CDR3 nucleotides: TGCGCCAGCAGCTTGGGGGCCAAAAGTTCCCAAGAGACCCAGTACTTC.

The chain has TRBV6-5 and TRBJ2-7; D might be TRBD2 (5 bases). The germline V gene encodes CDR1 MNHEY and CDR2 SVGAGI. Deletions cut 11 bases from V and 5 bases from J, with 16 bases between. CDR3 length equals 12 residues. CDR3 sequence: CACRDVGDEQYF. In DNA form, the CDR3 reads TGTGCCTGTCGGGATGTAGGTGACGAGCAGTACTTC.

The chain combines TRBV5-4 with TRBJ2-3; D is unclear. V shed 4 bases and J shed 2 bases, with 11 bases lying between them. Per germline, CDR1 SGHNT and CDR2 YYREEE (reference sequence). The CDR3 runs 14 residues. The CDR3 loop reads CASSPTWDTDTQYF. The CDR3 DNA follows: TGTGCCAGCAGCCCGACATGGGACACAGATACGCAGTATTTT. Full variable domain (remainder filled in from reference TRBV5-4 and TRBJ2-3): ETGVTQSPTHLIKTRGQQVTLRCSSQSGHNTVSWYQQALGQGPQFIFQYYREEENGRGNFPPRFSGLQFPNYSSELNVNALELDDSALYLCASSPTWDTDTQYFGPGTRLTVL.

CDR3 sequence (DNA): TGTGCCAGCACCCAACAGAAAAACATTCAGTACTTC. It codes for CASTQQKNIQYF. The rearrangement links TRBV28 to TRBJ2-4, with no clear D. Germline V gene data show CDR1 as MDHEN and CDR2 as SYDVKM. The V end lost 7 bases, the J end lost 4 bases, and 8 bases lay between the germline ends. The CDR3 extends over 12 amino acids.

J is TRBJ2-7 and V is TRBV7-2, with unresolved D. Germline V lookup: CDR1 SGHTA, CDR2 FQGNSA. The germline V and J ends were trimmed by 2 bases and 3 bases, with 2 bases remaining between them. The CDR3 runs to 11 residues. Here the CDR3 reads CASSLSYEQYF. CDR3 nucleotide sequence: TGTGCCAGCAGCTTAAGCTACGAGCAGTACTTC.

The V and J genes are TRBV30 and TRBJ1-4; unclear D gene. Looked up from germline, CDR1 is GTSNPN and CDR2 is SVGIG (reference sequence). The CDR3 contains 14 residues. Trimming cost V 4 bases and J 7 bases, with 16 bases left between them. CDR3 sequence reads: CAWNPDAGGEKLFF. In DNA, the CDR3 is TGTGCCTGGAACCCGGACGCCGGCGGTGAAAAACTGTTTTTT.

This chain joins TRBV7-2 and TRBJ1-5, with D unresolved. This CDR3 spans 12 amino acids. Germline V gives CDR1 SGHTA, CDR2 FQGNSA. V was cut by 3 bases and J by 7 bases, with 7 bases left in between. The CDR3 DNA is TGTGCCAGCAGCTTCGGAGGACAGCCCCAGCATTTT. Translating gives CASSFGGQPQHF.

The chain carries TRBV11-2 and TRBJ1-2, with D possibly being TRBD1 (6 bases). V lost 1 base to trimming and J lost 11 bases, with 11 bases between them. The CDR3 sequence is 12 residues long. The germline V gene has CDR1 SGHAT and CDR2 FQNNGV. CDR3 region: CASSLVGQGYTF. As DNA, the CDR3 is TGTGCCAGCAGCTTAGTTGGCCAGGGGTACACCTTC. Full variable domain (missing parts from reference TRBV11-2 and TRBJ1-2): EAGVAQSPRYKIIEKRQSVAFWCNPISGHATLYWYQQILGQGPKLLIQFQNNGVVDDSQLPKDRFSAERLKGVDSTLKIQPAKLEDSAVYLCASSLVGQGYTFGSGTRLTVV.

The rearrangement joins TRBV28 to TRBJ1-2; tentative D call: TRBD1 (6 bases). Germline loops: CDR1 MDHEN, CDR2 SYDVKM. V shed 5 bases and J shed 4 bases, with 17 bases lying between them. The CDR3 covers 15 residues. Here the CDR3 DNA reads TGTGCCAGCAGTCCCCCTTGGGGGACACCCTATGGCTACACCTTC. It is translated as CASSPPWGTPYGYTF.

This chain joins TRBV6-1 and TRBJ2-7, with D possibly TRBD2 on 6 matching bases. V was pared by 4 bases and J by 5 bases, with 18 bases between. Looked up from germline, CDR1 is MNHNS and CDR2 is SASEGT. The CDR3 runs 15 residues. CDR3 residues: CASSGWAGRKDEQYF. The CDR3 bases are TGTGCCAGCAGTGGGTGGGCGGGGAGGAAGGACGAGCAGTACTTC.

This sequence joins TRBV18 and TRBJ2-5; tentatively, D is TRBD1 (5 bases). The V end was cut by 0 bases, the J end by 0 bases, with 14 bases between. This CDR3 has 17 amino acids. Per germline, CDR1 KGHSH and CDR2 LQKENI. In nucleotides, the CDR3 is TGTGCCAGCTCACCACCGCTAGGGGCCCAGGACCAAGAGACCCAGTACTTC. Its protein product is CASSPPLGAQDQETQYF.

The chain has TRBV5-8 and TRBJ1-1, with 8 bases matching TRBD1. The germline gives CDR1 SGHTS, CDR2 YDEGEE. V trimming: 5 bases; J trimming: 0 bases; junction bases outside the gene matches: 6. This CDR3 has 15 residues. CDR3 residues: CASRSRGRLNTEAFF. The CDR3, as DNA: TGTGCCAGCAGATCCAGGGGGCGATTGAACACTGAAGCTTTCTTT.

The chain carries TRBV11-2 and TRBJ2-7, with a tentative D call TRBD1 (5 bases). Germline V lookup: CDR1 SGHAT, CDR2 FQNNGV. The CDR3 length is 14 residues. V was shortened by 11 bases and J by 5 bases, with 22 bases between the two germline ends. CDR3 bases: TGTGCCGGCTGGGGCCCCCCTATGCGACACGAGCAGTACTTC. Protein sequence: CAGWGPPMRHEQYF.

This clone was seen only once. The rearrangement joins TRBV6-5 to TRBJ1-2; D possibly corresponds to TRBD1 (6 bases). V was trimmed by 0 bases and J by 8 bases, leaving 13 bases between them. CDR1 and CDR2 (germline): MNHEY, SVGAGI. The CDR3 runs to 14 residues. CDR3 nucleotide sequence: TGTGCCAGCAGTTACTCGTGGCAGGGGTCCGGCTACACCTTC. It is translated as CASSYSWQGSGYTF.

This sequence joins TRBV6-5 and TRBJ1-1; 8 positions agree with TRBD1. Germline CDR1 MNHEY, CDR2 SVGAGI. The CDR3 is 15 amino acids. V lost 2 bases to trimming and J lost 4 bases; unmatched junction nucleotides: 6. In nucleotides, the CDR3 is TGTGCCAGCAGTTACATAGCGACAGGGGTCACTGAAGCTTTCTTT. This codes for CASSYIATGVTEAFF.

In DNA form, the CDR3 reads TGTGCCAGCAGCGTAGCTGAGGGACAGGGTAGTTACGAGCAGTACTTC. Translated, it gives CASSVAEGQGSYEQYF. The V and J genes are TRBV9 and TRBJ2-7; 9 bases are a match to TRBD1. The CDR3 is 16 residues long. The V segment lost 0 bases and the J segment 4 bases; nucleotides outside the gene matches: 8. The germline V gene encodes CDR1 SGDLS and CDR2 YYNGEE.

The chain links TRBV14 to TRBJ2-7; TRBD2 matches at 16 bases. J gave up 7 bases and V 9 bases, and 12 bases lay outside the gene matches. Germline CDR1 and CDR2: SGHDN and FVKESK. The CDR3 is 16 residues long. CDR3 amino acids: CARGTSGRAVVGEQYF. The CDR3 DNA reads TGTGCCAGAGGGACTAGCGGGAGGGCCGTCGTGGGGGAGCAGTACTTC. Filled out from reference TRBV14 and TRBJ2-7, the complete variable domain reads EAGVTQFPSHSVIEKGQTVTLRCDPISGHDNLYWYRRVMGKEIKFLLHFVKESKQDESGMPNNRFLAERTGGTYSTLKVQPAELEDSGVYFCARGTSGRAVVGEQYFGPGTRLTVT.

The rearrangement links TRBV27 to TRBJ2-7; TRBD1 aligns across 12 bases. The V gene end was trimmed by 8 bases and the J gene end by 4 bases; junction bases not matched to a gene: 9. The CDR3 totals 15 residues. Germline V gene lookup returns CDR1 MNHEY and CDR2 SMNVEV (reference sequence). CDR3 DNA sequence: TGTGCCAGCGGGCTGTCGGGACAGGGGGCATACGAGCAGTACTTC. It codes for CASGLSGQGAYEQYF.

The genes are TRBV18 and TRBJ2-1, with TRBD2 matching over 7 bases. This CDR3 contains 15 residues. V was clipped by 3 bases and J by 4 bases; unmatched bases: 6. The germline CDR1 and CDR2 sequences are KGHSH and LQKENI. In nucleotides, the CDR3 is TGTGCCAGCTCACCCGGCGGGAGCAGGTACAATGAGCAGTTCTTC. Amino acid sequence: CASSPGGSRYNEQFF.

In this sample, this clone turned up once. The chain combines TRBV9 with TRBJ2-7; TRBD2 might be the D (6 bases). CDR1 and CDR2 from the germline V gene are SGDLS and YYNGEE. V was shortened by 0 bases and J by 2 bases, with 15 bases between the two germline ends. There are 16 residues in the CDR3. CDR3 in amino acids: CASSVGLAKEAYEQYF. CDR3 sequence (DNA): TGTGCCAGCAGCGTAGGCCTAGCGAAAGAGGCCTACGAGCAGTACTTC. Full variable domain (missing parts from reference TRBV9 and TRBJ2-7): DSGVTQTPKHLITATGQRVTLRCSPRSGDLSVYWYQQSLDQGLQFLIQYYNGEERAKGNILERFSAQQFPDLHSELNLSSLELGDSALYFCASSVGLAKEAYEQYFGPGTRLTVT.

The chain joins TRBV14 to TRBJ2-5; 7 positions agree with TRBD2. Germline V gene sequence: CDR1 SGHDN, CDR2 FVKESK. The trim removed 1 base at V and 2 bases at J, leaving 7 bases unmatched. The CDR3 loop spans 16 amino acids. CDR3 sequence: CASSQVEKRGQETQYF. In DNA, the CDR3 is TGTGCCAGCAGCCAAGTCGAAAAGCGGGGACAAGAGACCCAGTACTTC. Supplemented by reference TRBV14 and TRBJ2-5, the full variable domain reads EAGVTQFPSHSVIEKGQTVTLRCDPISGHDNLYWYRRVMGKEIKFLLHFVKESKQDESGMPNNRFLAERTGGTYSTLKVQPAELEDSGVYFCASSQVEKRGQETQYFGPGTRLLVL.

The genes are TRBV4-1 and TRBJ1-2, with unresolved D. Germline values: CDR1 MGHRA, CDR2 YSYEKL. Deletions cut 4 bases from V and 4 bases from J, with 10 bases between. The CDR3 is 13 residues long. Here the CDR3 reads CASSLPDIYGYTF. The CDR3 nucleotides read TGCGCCAGCAGCCTTCCAGACATCTATGGCTACACCTTC.